This TCR beta chain is drawn from a study of blood T cell repertoires in COVID-19. Study in general: Whether acute or convalescent, the COVID-19 samples came from the United States, Italy and Spain.

A COVID-19 case was met by exposed participants within 2 weeks before study entry. The trim removed 4 bases at V and 0 bases at J, leaving 8 bases unmatched. CDR1 is MNHEY, CDR2 SVGAGI, per germline. The CDR3 spans 16 residues. In the original workflow: Reference gene primer amplification in the assay estimated nucleated cell counts. TCRdb's copy holds only in-frame clones and misses some; the assay was immunoSEQ multiplex PCR. That table supplies the V and J calls and clone size; D and trimming were determined from the DNA. The sample lists 200,000 to 300,000 clones, about 80% occurring once. Material: PBMCs or T cells enriched from blood (not recorded which). The chain combines TRBV6-5 with TRBJ1-1, with 7 bases that match TRBD1. The receptor was derived from a woman aged 40 to 50 who had been exposed to COVID-19. The CDR3 sequence: CASSFVAGGMNTEAFF. The CDR3 DNA follows: TGTGCCAGCAGTTTCGTAGCAGGGGGTATGAACACTGAAGCTTTCTTT.